This T cell receptor beta chain was captured in a study of blood T cell repertoires in COVID-19 (dated by TCRdb to 2020 to 2022). Study-wide context: Collaborator samples came from the United States, Italy and Spain and covered acute and convalescent phases of COVID-19. The prospective study material was composed of cDNA or gDNA derived from T cells, B-cell-depleted T cells, or PBMCs. Deeply sampled blood TCRbeta repertoires from subjects exposed to, actively infected with, or recovered from COVID-19 were included in the dataset. The repertoires were made available in a free public database intended to serve as a resource for research on the immune response to SARS-CoV-2. The samples were drawn from two sources: the first 160 participants of the ongoing ImmuneRACE study, and 1,254 subjects contributed by 6 global collaborators. A de-identified subject ID, COVID-19 status, age in years and sex were almost always included in the sample metadata. Where HLA class I and class II types were available, the types were taken from metadata supplied by the sample provider, not from assay-based typing. General study outcomes and caveats: The amount of clinical and demographic metadata varied by source and participant and was provided uncurated.

On this clone itself: What this receptor recognizes is not known. No qualities accompany the bases; no much larger clone lies one base away.

Participants in the prospective study were enrolled through a virtual design, were aged 18 to 89 years, and lived in 24 United States geographic areas. To assign participants to cohorts, the prospective study relied on clinical history that participants themselves reported in a screening survey and a study questionnaire. For ImmuneRACE Cohort 3, a participant was defined as recovered based on two consecutive negative NP/OP PCR tests, clearance by a healthcare professional, or resolution of symptoms. Each participant in the prospective study had whole blood, serum and a nasopharyngeal or oropharyngeal swab collected by mobile phlebotomists. Participants in the prospective study had the option to provide additional blood draws and questionnaires over an approximately 2-month period. Prospective study blood samples were shipped either frozen or at room temperature before DNA extraction. TCRbeta CDR3 regions were amplified from genomic DNA using the immunoSEQ Assay, a bias-controlled multiplex PCR. In the source study's methods: The number of nucleated cells in each sample was estimated by amplification of reference gene primers within the assay. To quantify the absolute abundance of each unique TCRbeta CDR3 rearrangement, sequence reads were collapsed and filtered. For each sample, productive Simpson clonality was calculated as the square root of Simpson's diversity index across productive rearrangements. As stored in TCRdb, this immuneACCESS dataset retains in-frame rearrangements with V and J assigned. A fraction of the clones does not appear; measured against another copy, unresolved V genes explain less than half of the discrepancy, and the remainder lacks a known reason. That table supplies the V and J calls and clone size; D and trimming were determined from the DNA. This sample lists about 100,000 clones; just over 85% were detected once. The ten largest clones take up less than 3.5% of the sample.

V loses 4 bases of germline sequence and J loses 0 bases, and the interval between the two ends is 9 bases. From the germline V gene (reference sequence), CDR1 is LNHDA and CDR2 is SQIVND. Counted from cysteine to phenylalanine, this CDR3 has 14 amino acids. Of the read, only the CDR3 DNA is kept; its 42 bases are in frame from base 1. The receptor comes from a woman between 45 and 65 years old who had recovered from COVID-19. The rearranged chain carries TRBV19 and TRBJ2-5; no D gene can be assigned with confidence. Sequencing was performed on PBMCs or T cells enriched from blood (not recorded which). At the DNA level, the sequence is TGTGCCAGTAGTAACAGAAATTACCAAGAGACCCAGTACTTC. This is translated as CASSNRNYQETQYF.